The rows below give T cell receptor beta chains drawn from one sample of a study of blood T cells in healthy people across ages. Using its own MiXCR run on the 5' RACE reads, TCRdb lists one record per CDR3 protein. The sample has more than 1 million distinct CDR3 sequences, over 35% seen once; the top ten hold over 15%. Sequenced sample: blood. The receptors here all came from a woman in her sixties in good health. CDR3s leave out the opening cysteine and the closing phenylalanine or tryptophan.

length	V	J	CDR3
13	TRBV20-1	TRBJ2-7	SARRWRERAYEQY
13	TRBV12-3/TRBV12-4	TRBJ2-7	ASSLQGAFSYEQY
10	TRBV30	.	AWSGQTYEQY
12	TRBV12-3/TRBV12-4	TRBJ1-5	ASSFSSNNQPQH
15	TRBV19	TRBJ2-5	ASSMGLTAGPQETQY
11	TRBV29-1	TRBJ2-7	SVEGGQVYEQY
13	TRBV5-6	TRBJ2-7	ASSQKPLLSYEQY
15	TRBV9	TRBJ2-5	ASSVDGAQGNRETQY
10	TRBV20-1	TRBJ2-1	SASWGKNEQF
13	TRBV10-3	TRBJ2-3	AITQDKGGTDTQY
12	TRBV28	TRBJ2-1	ASSPFSGYNEQF
11	TRBV5-1	TRBJ2-1	ASSPGLNYEQF
19	TRBV5-1	TRBJ2-7	ASTLRYSGTKHGILGGEQY
12	TRBV6-6	TRBJ2-5	ASSTTSGRGEQY
12	TRBV6-2/TRBV6-3	.	ASSYAPRTGEQY